The clone carrying this TCR beta chain was seen a handful of times. In germline, CDR1 is SGDLS, CDR2 YYNGEE. CDR3 length: 15 amino acids. V trimming: 0 bases; J trimming: 8 bases; junction bases outside the gene matches: 6. Only in-frame clones appear in the TCRdb table, and some are missing; sequencing was by immunoSEQ multiplex PCR. The table records over 90,000 clones, approximately 82% of them present only once. These data belong to a study of blood T cell repertoires in COVID-19. The chain links TRBV9 to TRBJ2-1, with 9 bases fitting TRBD2. Sequencing input: peripheral blood. This sequence was found in a man aged 45-65 years with active or convalescent COVID-19. The DNA of the CDR3 is TGTGCCAGCAGCGTAGGCGGGGGGGCTTTCGATGAGCAGTTCTTC. This codes for CASSVGGGAFDEQFF.